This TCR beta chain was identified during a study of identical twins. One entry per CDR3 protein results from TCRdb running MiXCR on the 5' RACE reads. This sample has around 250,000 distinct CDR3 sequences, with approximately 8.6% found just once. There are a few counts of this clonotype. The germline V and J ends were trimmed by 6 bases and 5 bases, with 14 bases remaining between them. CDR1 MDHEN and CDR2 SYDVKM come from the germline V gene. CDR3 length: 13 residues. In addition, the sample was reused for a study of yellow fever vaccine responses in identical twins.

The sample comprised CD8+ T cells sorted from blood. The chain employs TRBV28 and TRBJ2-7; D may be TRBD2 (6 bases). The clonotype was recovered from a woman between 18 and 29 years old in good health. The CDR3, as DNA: TGTGCCAGCAGCCCCCGATGGGAGGACGAGCAGTACTTC. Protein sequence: CASSPRWEDEQYF.